This T cell receptor beta chain was observed in a study of human T cells and chemical hapten exposure. Study in general: Among samples, TCR yields varied mainly because of small differences in pooled library volume.

Germline V gene sequence: CDR1 SEHNR, CDR2 FQNEAQ (reference sequence). The CDR3 extends over 15 amino acids. V was pared by 0 bases and J by 4 bases, with 13 bases between. The time point: patch test 1, 2 weeks after DPC sensitization. The treatment was: therapeutic diphenylcyclopropenone sensitization with weekly scalp DPC. This clonotype was detected once. Via MiXCR, TCRdb re-called the RACE reads, giving one row per CDR3 protein. The sample has 180,000 or so distinct CDR3 sequences, around 22% seen once; the top ten hold 6% to 8%. The sequencing here drew on whole blood, taken in connection with sensitization to the hapten diphenylcyclopropenone (DPC). The J gene is TRBJ2-7, the V gene TRBV7-9, with D possibly matching TRBD1 (5 bases). The receptor comes from a woman aged 45-65 years with alopecia areata. Some clones in this sample may be carry-over from other donors' samples. DNA for the CDR3: TGTGCCAGCAGCTTAGCCTGGGCAGGGAAATACGAGCAGTACTTC. This encodes CASSLAWAGKYEQYF.